The 5 T cell receptor beta chains given below trace back to one sample, sequenced in a study of blood T cell repertoires in COVID-19. Clones were sequenced by immunoSEQ multiplex PCR, and TCRdb holds only the in-frame ones, with some missing. The repertoire has 120,000 or so clones, 90% of them found once; the top ten carry over 3.5%. The sample taken for sequencing was peripheral blood. The receptors derive from a man aged 45 to 65 with active COVID-19.

The chain recombines TRBV12-3 or TRBV12-4 with TRBJ2-2; D gene unclear. This CDR3 is built from 12 residues. Trimming cost V 5 bases and J 3 bases, with 4 bases left between them. CDR3 amino acids: CASSLDTGELFF. The CDR3 DNA reads as TGTGCCAGCAGTCTCGACACCGGGGAGCTGTTTTTT.

This CDR3 is CASGPGIGRNQPQHF. The DNA of the CDR3 is TGTGCCAGCGGTCCGGGGATCGGTCGCAATCAGCCCCAGCATTTT. This chain joins TRBV27 and TRBJ1-5; unclear D gene. V was pared by 8 bases and J by 2 bases, with 16 bases between. This CDR3 is 15 amino acids long. Germline CDR1 reads MNHEY; CDR2 reads SMNVEV (reference sequence).

The V call is TRBV6-2 or TRBV6-3, the J call TRBJ2-2, with TRBD2 matching 10 bases. Germline V gene sequence: CDR1 MNHEY, CDR2 SVGEGT. There are 19 residues in the CDR3. V shed 6 bases, J shed 3 bases, and the junction held 16 bases outside the gene matches. CDR3 protein: CASSPQAGLAGVDTGELFF. The CDR3 DNA is TGTGCCAGCAGCCCTCAAGCGGGGCTAGCGGGAGTTGACACCGGGGAGCTGTTTTTT.

The chain links TRBV29-1 to TRBJ2-1, with TRBD2 matching 12 bases. The CDR3 runs to 12 residues. Trimming removed 7 bases from V and 6 bases from J; junction bases left unmatched: 1. Germline V gene sequence: CDR1 SQVTM, CDR2 ANQGSEA. CDR3 sequence reads: CSGTSGTNEQFF. The CDR3, as DNA: TGCAGCGGGACTAGCGGGACCAATGAGCAGTTCTTC.

V gene TRBV9 combines with J gene TRBJ1-1, with 9 bases identical to TRBD1. Germline CDR1 and CDR2: SGDLS and YYNGEE. The CDR3 runs to 16 residues. V lost 7 bases and J lost 0; bases outside the gene matches: 10. CDR3 amino acids: CASGRGQGPLNTEAFF. CDR3 nucleotide sequence: TGTGCCAGCGGGCGGGGACAGGGACCTTTGAACACTGAAGCTTTCTTT.